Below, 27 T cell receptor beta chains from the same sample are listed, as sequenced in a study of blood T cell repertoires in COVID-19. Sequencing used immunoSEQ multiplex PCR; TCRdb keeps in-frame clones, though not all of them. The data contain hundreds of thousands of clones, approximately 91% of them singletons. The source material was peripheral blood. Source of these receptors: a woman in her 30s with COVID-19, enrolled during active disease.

CDR3 DNA sequence: TGCAGCGTTACCATCGGGGGTCAAGAGACCCAGTACTTC. It encodes CSVTIGGQETQYF. J is TRBJ2-5 and V is TRBV29-1; possibly TRBD2 for D (6 bases). The germline V and J ends were trimmed by 5 bases and 2 bases, with 12 bases remaining between them. The germline V gene has CDR1 SQVTM and CDR2 ANQGSEA. The CDR3 is 13 residues long.

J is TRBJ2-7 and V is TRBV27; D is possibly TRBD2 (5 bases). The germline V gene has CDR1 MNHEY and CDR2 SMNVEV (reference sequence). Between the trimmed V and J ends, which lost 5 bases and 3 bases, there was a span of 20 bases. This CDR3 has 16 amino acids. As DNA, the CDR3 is TGTGCCAGCAGTAATGACGGACCGCCGGACTTCTACGAGCAGTACTTC. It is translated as CASSNDGPPDFYEQYF.

CDR3 sequence reads: CASRISTRNQPQHF. CDR3 in DNA: TGTGCCAGCAGGATCTCAACCAGGAACCAGCCCCAGCATTTT. J is TRBJ1-5 and V is TRBV6-4; D is unresolved. Germline assignment: CDR1 MRHNA and CDR2 SNTAGT. CDR3 size: 14 residues. Trimming took off 6 bases at V and 7 bases at J, with 16 bases between the two ends.

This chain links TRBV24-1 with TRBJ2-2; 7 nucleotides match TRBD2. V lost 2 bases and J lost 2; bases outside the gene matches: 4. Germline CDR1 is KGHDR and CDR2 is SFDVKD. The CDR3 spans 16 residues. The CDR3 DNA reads TGTGCCACCAGTGATTATCGCGGGAGTAACACCGGGGAGCTGTTTTTT. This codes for CATSDYRGSNTGELFF.

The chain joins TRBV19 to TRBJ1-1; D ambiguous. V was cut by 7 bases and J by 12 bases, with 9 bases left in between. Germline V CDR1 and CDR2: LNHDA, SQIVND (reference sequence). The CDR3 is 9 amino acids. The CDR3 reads CASTTSSFF. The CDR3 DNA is TGTGCCAGTACTACTTCTTCTTTCTTT. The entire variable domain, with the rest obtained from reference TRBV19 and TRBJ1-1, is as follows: DGGITQSPKYLFRKEGQNVTLSCEQNLNHDAMYWYRQDPGQGLRLIYYSQIVNDFQKGDIAEGYSVSREKKESFPLTVTSAQKNPTAFYLCASTTSSFFGQGTRLTVV.

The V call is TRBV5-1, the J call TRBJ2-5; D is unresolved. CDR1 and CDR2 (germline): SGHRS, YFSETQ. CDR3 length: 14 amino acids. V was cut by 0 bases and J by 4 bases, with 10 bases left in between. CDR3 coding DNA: TGCGCCAGCAGCTTGGGCGGCATACGAGAGACCCAGTACTTC. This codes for CASSLGGIRETQYF.

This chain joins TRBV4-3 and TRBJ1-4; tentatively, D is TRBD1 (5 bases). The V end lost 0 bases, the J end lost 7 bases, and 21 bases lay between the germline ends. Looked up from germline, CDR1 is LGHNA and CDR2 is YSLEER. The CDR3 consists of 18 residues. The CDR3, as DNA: TGCGCCAGCAGCCAAGATCGTGGGACCGGGGGATTGGGTGAAAAACTGTTTTTT. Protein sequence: CASSQDRGTGGLGEKLFF.

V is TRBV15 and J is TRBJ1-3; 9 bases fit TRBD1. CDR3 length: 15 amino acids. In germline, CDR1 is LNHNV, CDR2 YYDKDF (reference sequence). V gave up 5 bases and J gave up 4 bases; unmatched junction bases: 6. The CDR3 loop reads CATSRTGGRGNTIYF. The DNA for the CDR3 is TGTGCCACCAGCCGAACAGGGGGCCGCGGAAACACCATATATTTT.

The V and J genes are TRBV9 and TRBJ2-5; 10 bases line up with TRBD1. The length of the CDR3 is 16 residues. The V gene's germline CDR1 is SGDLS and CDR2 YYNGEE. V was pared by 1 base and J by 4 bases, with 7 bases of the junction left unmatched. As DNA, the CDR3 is TGTGCCAGCAGCGTATTACAGGGACAGGGGAGAGAGACCCAGTACTTC. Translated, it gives CASSVLQGQGRETQYF.

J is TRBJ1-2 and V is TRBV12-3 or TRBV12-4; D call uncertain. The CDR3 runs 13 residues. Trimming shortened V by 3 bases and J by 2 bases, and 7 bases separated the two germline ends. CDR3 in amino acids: CASSLRVNYGYTF. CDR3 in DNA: TGTGCCAGCAGTTTGAGGGTCAACTATGGCTACACCTTC.

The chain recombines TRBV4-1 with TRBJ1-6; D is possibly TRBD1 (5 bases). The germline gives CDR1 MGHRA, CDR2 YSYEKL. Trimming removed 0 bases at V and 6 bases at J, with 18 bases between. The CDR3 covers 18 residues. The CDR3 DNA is TGCGCCAGCAGCCAAGATCCCACATCCCTGGGGGGTAATTCACCCCTCCACTTT. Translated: CASSQDPTSLGGNSPLHF.

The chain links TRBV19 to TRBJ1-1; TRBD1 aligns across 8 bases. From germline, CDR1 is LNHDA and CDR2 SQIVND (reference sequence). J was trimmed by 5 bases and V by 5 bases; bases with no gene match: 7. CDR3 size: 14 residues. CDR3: CASSPRTGMTEAFF. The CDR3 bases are TGTGCCAGTAGTCCACGGACAGGGATGACTGAAGCTTTCTTT.

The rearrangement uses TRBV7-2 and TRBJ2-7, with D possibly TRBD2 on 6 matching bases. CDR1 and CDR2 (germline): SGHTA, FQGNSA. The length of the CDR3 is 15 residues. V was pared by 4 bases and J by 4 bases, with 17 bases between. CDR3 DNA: TGTGCCAGCAGCTACCGCGGTGGTAGCGGATACGAGCAGTACTTC. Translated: CASSYRGGSGYEQYF.

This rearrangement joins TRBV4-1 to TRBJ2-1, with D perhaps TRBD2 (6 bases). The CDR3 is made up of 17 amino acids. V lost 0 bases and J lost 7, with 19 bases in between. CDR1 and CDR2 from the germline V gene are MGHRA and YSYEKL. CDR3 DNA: TGCGCCAGCAGCCAAGATCTGACGGGAGTACGGGCGAATGAGCAGTTCTTC. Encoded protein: CASSQDLTGVRANEQFF.

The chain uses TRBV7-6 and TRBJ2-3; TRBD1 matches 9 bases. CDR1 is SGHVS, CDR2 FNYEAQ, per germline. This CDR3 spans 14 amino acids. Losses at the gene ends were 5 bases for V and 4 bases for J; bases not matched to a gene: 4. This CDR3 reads CASSPRTGADTQYF. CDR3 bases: TGTGCCAGCAGCCCTAGGACAGGGGCAGATACGCAGTATTTT.

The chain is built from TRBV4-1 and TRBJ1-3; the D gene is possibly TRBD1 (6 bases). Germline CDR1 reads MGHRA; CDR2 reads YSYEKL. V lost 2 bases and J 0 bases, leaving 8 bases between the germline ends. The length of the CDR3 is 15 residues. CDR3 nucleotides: TGCGCCAGCAGCCAATCACAGGGCTCTGGAAACACCATATATTTT. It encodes CASSQSQGSGNTIYF.

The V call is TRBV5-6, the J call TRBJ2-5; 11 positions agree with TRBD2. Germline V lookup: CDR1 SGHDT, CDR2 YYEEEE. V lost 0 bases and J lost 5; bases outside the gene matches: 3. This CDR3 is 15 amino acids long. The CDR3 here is CASSLGSGRAETQYF. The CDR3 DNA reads TGTGCCAGCAGCTTGGGTAGCGGGAGGGCTGAGACCCAGTACTTC. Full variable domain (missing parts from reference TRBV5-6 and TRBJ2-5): DAGVTQSPTHLIKTRGQQVTLRCSPKSGHDTVSWYQQALGQGPQFIFQYYEEEERQRGNFPDRFSGHQFPNYSSELNVNALLLGDSALYLCASSLGSGRAETQYFGPGTRLLVL.

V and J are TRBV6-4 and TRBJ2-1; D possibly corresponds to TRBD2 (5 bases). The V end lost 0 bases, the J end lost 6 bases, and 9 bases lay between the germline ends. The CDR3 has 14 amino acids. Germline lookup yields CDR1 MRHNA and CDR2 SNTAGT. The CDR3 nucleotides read TGTGCCAGCAGTGACTCGGGAGAATCCAATGAGCAGTTCTTC. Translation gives CASSDSGESNEQFF.

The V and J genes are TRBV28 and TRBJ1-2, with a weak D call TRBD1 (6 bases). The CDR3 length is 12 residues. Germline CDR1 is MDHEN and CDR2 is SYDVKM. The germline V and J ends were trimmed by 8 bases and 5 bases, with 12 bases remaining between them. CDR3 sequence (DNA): TGTGCCAGCGGACTCAGGGGTTATGGCTACACCTTC. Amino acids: CASGLRGYGYTF.

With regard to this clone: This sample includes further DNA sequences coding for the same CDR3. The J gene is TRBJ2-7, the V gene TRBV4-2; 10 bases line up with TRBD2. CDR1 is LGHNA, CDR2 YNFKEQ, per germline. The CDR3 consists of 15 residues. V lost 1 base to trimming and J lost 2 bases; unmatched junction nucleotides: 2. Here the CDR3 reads CASSQVLAGAYEQYF. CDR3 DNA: TGTGCCAGCAGCCAAGTCCTAGCGGGAGCCTACGAGCAGTACTTC.

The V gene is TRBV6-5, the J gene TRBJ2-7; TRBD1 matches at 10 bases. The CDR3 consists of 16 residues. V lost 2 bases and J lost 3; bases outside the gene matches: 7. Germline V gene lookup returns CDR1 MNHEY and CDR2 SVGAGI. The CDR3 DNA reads TGTGCCAGCAGTTACATTGGCGGACAGGGGGTCTACGAGCAGTACTTC. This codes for CASSYIGGQGVYEQYF.

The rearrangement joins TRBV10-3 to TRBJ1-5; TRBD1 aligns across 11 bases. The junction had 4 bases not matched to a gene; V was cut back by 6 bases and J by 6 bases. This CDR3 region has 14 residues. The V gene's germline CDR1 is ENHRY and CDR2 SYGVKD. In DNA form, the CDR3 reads TGTGCCATCAGACCGGGACAGGGGGGTCAGCCCCAGCATTTT. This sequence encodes CAIRPGQGGQPQHF.

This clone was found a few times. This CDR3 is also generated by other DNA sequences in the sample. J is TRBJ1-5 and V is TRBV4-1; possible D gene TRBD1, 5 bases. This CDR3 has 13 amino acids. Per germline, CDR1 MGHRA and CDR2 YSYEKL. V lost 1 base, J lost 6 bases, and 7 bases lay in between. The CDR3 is CASSQAGGQPQHF. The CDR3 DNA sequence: TGCGCCAGCAGCCAAGCCGGGGGTCAGCCCCAGCATTTT.

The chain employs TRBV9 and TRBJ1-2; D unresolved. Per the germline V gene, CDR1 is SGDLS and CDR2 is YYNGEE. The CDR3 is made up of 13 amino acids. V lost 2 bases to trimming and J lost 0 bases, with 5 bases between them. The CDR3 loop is CASSVSANYGYTF. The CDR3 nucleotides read TGTGCCAGCAGCGTGTCAGCTAACTATGGCTACACCTTC. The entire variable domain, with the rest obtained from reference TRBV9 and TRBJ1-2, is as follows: DSGVTQTPKHLITATGQRVTLRCSPRSGDLSVYWYQQSLDQGLQFLIQYYNGEERAKGNILERFSAQQFPDLHSELNLSSLELGDSALYFCASSVSANYGYTFGSGTRLTVV.

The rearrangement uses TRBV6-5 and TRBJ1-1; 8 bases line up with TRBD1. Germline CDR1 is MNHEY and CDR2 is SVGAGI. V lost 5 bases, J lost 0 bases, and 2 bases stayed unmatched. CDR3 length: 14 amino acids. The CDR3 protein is CASSKDRVNTEAFF. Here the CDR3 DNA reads TGTGCCAGCAGTAAGGACAGGGTGAACACTGAAGCTTTCTTT.

CDR3 DNA: TGTGCCAGCAGTAACCGCGGACAGGGAGCATTGTCCTACGAGCAGTACTTC. Protein sequence: CASSNRGQGALSYEQYF. The chain has TRBV5-5 and TRBJ2-7; 8 nucleotides align to TRBD1. Germline V gene lookup returns CDR1 SGHKS and CDR2 YYEKEE (reference sequence). The CDR3 is 17 amino acids. V lost 5 bases, J lost 1 base, and 14 bases stayed unmatched.

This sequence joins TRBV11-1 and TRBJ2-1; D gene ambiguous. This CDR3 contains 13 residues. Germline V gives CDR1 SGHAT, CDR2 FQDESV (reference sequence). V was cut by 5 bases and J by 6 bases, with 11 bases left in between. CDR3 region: CASSPDSVNEQFF. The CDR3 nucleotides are TGTGCCAGCAGCCCCGACTCCGTCAATGAGCAGTTCTTC.